The next 3 T cell receptor beta chains were all read from a single sample in a study of blood T cell repertoires in COVID-19. The table came from immunoSEQ multiplex PCR; TCRdb's copy has only in-frame clones and leaves some out. This table holds more than 70,000 clones, roughly 90% found once. Sample: peripheral blood. Receptors were obtained from an elderly man with active or convalescent COVID-19.

The chain uses TRBV9 and TRBJ2-7, with D perhaps TRBD2 (6 bases). The CDR3 spans 13 residues. V shed 4 bases and J shed 6 bases, with 14 bases lying between them. Germline CDR1 SGDLS, CDR2 YYNGEE. The DNA for the CDR3 is TGTGCCAGCAGCATGACTAGTGAGGGCGAGCAGTACTTC. Protein product: CASSMTSEGEQYF.

The V call is TRBV15, the J call TRBJ2-3, with D possibly being TRBD2 (5 bases). CDR3 length: 13 amino acids. In germline, CDR1 is LNHNV, CDR2 YYDKDF (reference sequence). Trimming left V 5 bases short and J 5 bases short, with 11 bases between. The CDR3 region is CATSQTREDTQYF. In DNA form, the CDR3 reads TGTGCCACCAGCCAGACCCGGGAAGATACGCAGTATTTT.

The rearrangement uses TRBV5-1 and TRBJ2-7; maybe TRBD2 (6 bases). Trimming left V 0 bases short and J 0 bases short, with 16 bases between. The germline CDR1 and CDR2 sequences are SGHRS and YFSETQ. CDR3 size: 17 residues. CDR3 residues: CASSLAGGGGASYEQYF. The CDR3 region has the DNA TGCGCCAGCAGCTTGGCCGGAGGTGGCGGGGCCTCCTACGAGCAGTACTTC.